The present T cell receptor beta chain was sequenced within a study of blood T cell repertoires in COVID-19. This CDR3 region has 16 residues. CDR1 SGHRS and CDR2 YFSETQ come from the germline V gene. The ends lost 4 bases at V and 2 bases at J; junction bases unmatched: 9. Clones were read by immunoSEQ multiplex PCR, and TCRdb kept only the in-frame ones, dropping some. The data show tens of thousands of clones, with less than 95% seen just once and around 3.1% held by the top ten. The gene calls are TRBV5-1 and TRBJ2-3; 8 positions match TRBD2. Sample: peripheral blood. The sequence was obtained from a middle-aged man with acute or convalescent COVID-19. The CDR3 here is CASSPSGYIVTDTQYF. The CDR3 coding sequence is TGCGCCAGCAGCCCTAGCGGGTACATCGTCACAGATACGCAGTATTTT.